What follows is one T cell receptor (beta chain) and its context. This specimen comes from a study of control samples from healthy donors and cancer patients. This CDR3 has 15 amino acids. V was trimmed by 6 bases and J by 2 bases, leaving 14 bases between them. Germline CDR1 SNHLY, CDR2 FYNNEI. The data were produced by immunoSEQ multiplex PCR, yet TCRdb's version contains in-frame clones alone and is incomplete. The sample gives approximately 84,000 clones, roughly four fifths of which show up once; approximately 9.8% is in the top ten. Sequenced input: blood. This TCR derives from an older woman in good health. The V gene is TRBV2, the J gene TRBJ1-5; D possibly corresponds to TRBD1 (6 bases). The CDR3 DNA sequence: TGTGCCAGCAGACTACAGGGTATCGGCAATCAGCCCCAGCATTTT. Translation gives CASRLQGIGNQPQHF.